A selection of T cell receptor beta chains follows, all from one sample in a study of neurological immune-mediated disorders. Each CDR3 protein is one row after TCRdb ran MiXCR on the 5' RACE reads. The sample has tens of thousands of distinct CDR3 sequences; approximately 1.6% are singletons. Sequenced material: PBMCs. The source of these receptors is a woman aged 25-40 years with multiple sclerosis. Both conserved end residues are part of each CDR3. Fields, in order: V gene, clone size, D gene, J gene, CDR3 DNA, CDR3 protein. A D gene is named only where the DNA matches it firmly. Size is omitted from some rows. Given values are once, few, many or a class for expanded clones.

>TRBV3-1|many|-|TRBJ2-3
TGTGCCAGCAGCCAAGATCAACCAAAGAGGACAGATACGCAGTATTTT
CASSQDQPKRTDTQYF
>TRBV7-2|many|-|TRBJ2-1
TGTGCCAGCAGGGAGGGGCCCCTAGGGGAGCAGTTCTTC
CASREGPLGEQFF
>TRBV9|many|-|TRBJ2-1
TGTGCCAGCAGCGGAGGACGTTACAATGAGCAGTTCTTC
CASSGGRYNEQFF
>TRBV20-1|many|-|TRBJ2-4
TGCAGTGCACTCCGGGGCAGACATGCTTCCCCCAAAAACATTCAGTACTTC
CSALRGRHASPKNIQYF
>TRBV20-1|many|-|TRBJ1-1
TGCAGTGCTAGATACCCTTTCTTGGGGGCGAGAACTGAAGCTTTCTTT
CSARYPFLGARTEAFF
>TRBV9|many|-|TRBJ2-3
TGTGCCAGCAGCTCGGGACTCACCACAGATACGCAGTATTTT
CASSSGLTTDTQYF
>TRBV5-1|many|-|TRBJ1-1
TGCGCCAGCACCCGAACAGGGAAGATAAACACTGAAGCTTTCTTT
CASTRTGKINTEAFF
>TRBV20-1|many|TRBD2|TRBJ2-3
TGCAGTGCTAACGGACTAGCGGGGGGGCGGGCAGATACGCAGTATTTT
CSANGLAGGRADTQYF
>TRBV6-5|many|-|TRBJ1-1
TGTGCCAGCAGGAAACAGGGTACGGACACTGAAGCTTTCTTT
CASRKQGTDTEAFF
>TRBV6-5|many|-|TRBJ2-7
TGTGCCAGCAGTTTGTCGCGGGGCATTTACGAGCAGTACTTC
CASSLSRGIYEQYF
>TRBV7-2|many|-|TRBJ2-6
TGTGCCAGCGATGGTGGGGCCAACGTCCTGACTTTC
CASDGGANVLTF
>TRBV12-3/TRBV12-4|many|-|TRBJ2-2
TGTGCCAGCAGCTTCATGGGCCTCACCGGGGAGCTGTTTTTT
CASSFMGLTGELFF
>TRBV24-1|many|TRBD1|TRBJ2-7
TGTGCCACCAGTAAGGGACAGGGGCGGTACGAGCAGTACTTC
CATSKGQGRYEQYF
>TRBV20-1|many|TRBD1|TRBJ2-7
TGCAGTGCTAGGGGTCAGACAGGGTCGTACTACGAGCAGTACTTC
CSARGQTGSYYEQYF
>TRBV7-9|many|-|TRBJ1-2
TGTGCCAGCAGTCAGGGCGCTAGGCCCGGCTACACCTTC
CASSQGARPGYTF
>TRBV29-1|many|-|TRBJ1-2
TGCAGCGGGTTTGAGGGCCGCCAGGCTAACTATGGCTACACCTTC
CSGFEGRQANYGYTF
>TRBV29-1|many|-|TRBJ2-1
TGCAGCGTTGTAGACAGGAGCTCCTACAATGAGCAGTTCTTC
CSVVDRSSYNEQFF
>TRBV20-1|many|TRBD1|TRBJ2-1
TGCAGTGCTGCCGGGACAGAGTATTACAATGAGCAGTTCTTC
CSAAGTEYYNEQFF
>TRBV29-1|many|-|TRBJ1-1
TGCAGCGTGCGGCCGAACACTGAAGCTTTCTTT
CSVRPNTEAFF
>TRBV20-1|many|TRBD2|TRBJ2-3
TGCAGTGCTAGAGAGCCGCGGGGGGCCACAGATACGCAGTATTTT
CSAREPRGATDTQYF
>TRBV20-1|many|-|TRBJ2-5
TGCAGTGCTAGCCCGGGCCTCCTCCAAGAGACCCAGTACTTC
CSASPGLLQETQYF
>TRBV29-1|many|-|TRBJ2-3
TGCAGCGTTCTCGAAGACCCCCAGGATACGCAGTATTTT
CSVLEDPQDTQYF
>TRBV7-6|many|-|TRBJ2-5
TGTGCCAGCAGCCCCGGGACCACGTACCAAGAGACCCAGTACTTC
CASSPGTTYQETQYF
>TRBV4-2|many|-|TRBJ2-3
TGTGCCAGCAGCCAAACTCTGGGGGCCCGCATGGATACGCAGTATTTT
CASSQTLGARMDTQYF
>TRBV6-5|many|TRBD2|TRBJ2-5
TGTGCCAGCAGTTGGGCGAGCGGGGGGGAAGAGACCCAGTACTTC
CASSWASGGEETQYF
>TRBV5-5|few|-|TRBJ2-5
TGTGCCAGCAGCGATGATGCCGGGTTTCCGAGGACCCAGTACTTC
CASSDDAGFPRTQYF
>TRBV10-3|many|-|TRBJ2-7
TGTGCCATCAGTGGGGGAGGACAGAAGACCTACGAGCAGTACTTC
CAISGGGQKTYEQYF
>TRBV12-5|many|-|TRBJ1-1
TGTGCTAGTGGTCCGCCCGGGACCGGTGAAGCTTTCTTT
CASGPPGTGEAFF
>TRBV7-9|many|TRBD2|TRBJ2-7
TGTGCCAGCAGCCGAACTAGCGGGAGCTCCTACGAGCAGTACTTC
CASSRTSGSSYEQYF
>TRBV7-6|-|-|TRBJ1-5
TGTGCCAGCAGCTTGACAGCTACAGATCAGCCCCAGCATTTT
CASSLTATDQPQHF
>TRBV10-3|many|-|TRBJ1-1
TGTGCCATCAGTGAATGGGGAGAGGTTGAAGCTTTCTTT
CAISEWGEVEAFF